These T cell receptor beta chains were read from a single sample in a study of control samples from healthy donors and cancer patients. Profiling relied on immunoSEQ multiplex PCR, and the TCRdb table lists in-frame clones only, not all of them. The table records 8,000 to 11,000 clones, roughly 90% of them present only once. Sequences were obtained from PBMCs. All receptors derive from a man between 60 and 75 years old with colorectal cancer. CDR3s include the opening cysteine and the closing phenylalanine or tryptophan. Each record gives: clone size, D gene, V gene, J gene, CDR3 DNA, CDR3 protein. The D gene is left open where the match is weak. Only part of the rows carry a size: once, few, many, or a class if the clone is expanded.

>-|-|TRBV10-3|TRBJ1-1
TGTGCCATCGAGGGGCGCCTTAACACTGAAGCTTTCTTT
CAIEGRLNTEAFF
>-|TRBD1|TRBV18|TRBJ2-4
TGTGCCAGCTCTGGGACAGAGAAAAACATTCAGTACTTC
CASSGTEKNIQYF
>-|-|TRBV5-6|TRBJ1-6
TGTGCCTCGGCGTCAGGACCGACCTACTCCTATAATTCACCCCTCCACTTT
CASASGPTYSYNSPLHF
>-|-|TRBV5-6|TRBJ2-2
TGTGCCAGCAGCTCGATAGGCGCCGGGGAGCTGTTTTTT
CASSSIGAGELFF
>-|TRBD2|TRBV4-3|TRBJ2-3
TGCGCCAGTAGCCAAGAGGCGGGGGGCACAGATACGCAGTATTTT
CASSQEAGGTDTQYF
>-|TRBD1|TRBV28|TRBJ2-3
TGTGCCAGCAGTTTATTGCGGACAGGGGGTGCAGATACGCAGTATTTT
CASSLLRTGGADTQYF
>-|-|TRBV3-1/TRBV3-2|TRBJ2-5
TGTGCCAGCAGCCAAAGGGCGATAGCTACGGCCCAGTACTTC
CASSQRAIATAQYF
>-|TRBD2|TRBV6-2/TRBV6-3|TRBJ2-3
TGTGCCAGCAGTCGCTTGACTAGCGGACTCACAGATACGCAGTATTTT
CASSRLTSGLTDTQYF
>-|-|TRBV7-9|TRBJ1-1
TGTGCCAGCAGCCTCTTAGCCATGAACACTGAAGCTTTCTTT
CASSLLAMNTEAFF
>-|-|TRBV6-2/TRBV6-3|TRBJ2-7
TGTGCCAGCAGTAACGCGGGGGCGTTCGAGCAGTACTTC
CASSNAGAFEQYF
>-|-|TRBV5-4|TRBJ2-3
TGTGCCAGCAGCCCCCTCGCCCCCACTTCCACAGATACGCAGTATTTT
CASSPLAPTSTDTQYF
>once|-|TRBV4-1|TRBJ2-3
TGCGCCAGCAGCCAAGTCCCGGGGGCCCCCACAGATACGCAGTATTTT
CASSQVPGAPTDTQYF
>few|TRBD2|TRBV4-3|TRBJ2-2
TGCGCCAGCAGCCAGGCGGGGGGGCCCGGCGGGGAGCTGTTTTTT
CASSQAGGPGGELFF
>-|-|TRBV5-1|TRBJ2-6
TGCGCCAGCAGCTTGCACGCAGGGCACGGGGCCAACGTCCTGACTTTC
CASSLHAGHGANVLTF
>-|-|TRBV28|TRBJ2-2
TGTGCCAGCAGTTCCATGGGTAGCGGTAAAGCCGGGGAGCTGTTTTTT
CASSSMGSGKAGELFF